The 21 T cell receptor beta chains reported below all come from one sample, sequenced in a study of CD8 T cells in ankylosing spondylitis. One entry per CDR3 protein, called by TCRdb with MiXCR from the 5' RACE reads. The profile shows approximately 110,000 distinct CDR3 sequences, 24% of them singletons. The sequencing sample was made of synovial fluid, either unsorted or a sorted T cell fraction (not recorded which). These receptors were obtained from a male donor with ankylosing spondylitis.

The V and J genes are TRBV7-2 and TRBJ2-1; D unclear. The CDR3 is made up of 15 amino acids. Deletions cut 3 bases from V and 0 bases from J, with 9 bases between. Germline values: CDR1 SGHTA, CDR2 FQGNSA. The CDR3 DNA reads TGTGCCAGCAGCTTTCGCCCGAGCTCCTACAATGAGCAGTTCTTC. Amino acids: CASSFRPSSYNEQFF. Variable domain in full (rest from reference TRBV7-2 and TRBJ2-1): GAGVSQSPSNKVTEKGKDVELRCDPISGHTALYWYRQSLGQGLEFLIYFQGNSAPDKSGLPSDRFSAERTGGSVSTLTIQRTQQEDSAVYLCASSFRPSSYNEQFFGPGTRLTVL.

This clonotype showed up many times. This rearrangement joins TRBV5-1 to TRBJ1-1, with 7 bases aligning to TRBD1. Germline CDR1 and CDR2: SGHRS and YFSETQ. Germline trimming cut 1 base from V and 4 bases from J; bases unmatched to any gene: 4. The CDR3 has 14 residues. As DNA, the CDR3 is TGCGCCAGCAGCTTGTCAGGGGGTGGCACTGAAGCTTTCTTT. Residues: CASSLSGGGTEAFF.

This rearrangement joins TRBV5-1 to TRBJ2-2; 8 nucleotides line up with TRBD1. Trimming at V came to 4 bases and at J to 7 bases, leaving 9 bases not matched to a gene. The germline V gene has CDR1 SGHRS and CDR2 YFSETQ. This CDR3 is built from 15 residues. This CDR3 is CASSRTGSSGGELFF. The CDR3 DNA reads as TGCGCCAGCAGCCGGACAGGGTCTAGTGGCGGGGAGCTGTTTTTT.

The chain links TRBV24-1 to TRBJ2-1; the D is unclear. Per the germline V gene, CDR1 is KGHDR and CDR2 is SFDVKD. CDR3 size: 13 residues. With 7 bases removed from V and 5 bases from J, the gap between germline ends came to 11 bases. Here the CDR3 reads CATRDRQDNEQFF. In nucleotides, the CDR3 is TGTGCCACCAGGGACCGGCAGGACAATGAGCAGTTCTTC.

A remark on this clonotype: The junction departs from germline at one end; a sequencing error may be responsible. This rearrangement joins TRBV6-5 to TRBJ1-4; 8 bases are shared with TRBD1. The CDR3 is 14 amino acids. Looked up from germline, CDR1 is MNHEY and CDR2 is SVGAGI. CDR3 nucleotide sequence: TGTGCCAGCAGTTCCTCACTATACAGGGGGAGCCTGGTTTTT. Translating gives CASSSSLYRGSLVF.

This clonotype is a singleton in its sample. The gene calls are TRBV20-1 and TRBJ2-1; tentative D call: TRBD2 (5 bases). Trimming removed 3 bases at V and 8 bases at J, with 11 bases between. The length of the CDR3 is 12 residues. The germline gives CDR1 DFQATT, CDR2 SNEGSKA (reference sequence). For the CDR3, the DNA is TGCAGTGCTAGGCCGGGAACCGATGAGCAGTTCTTC. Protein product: CSARPGTDEQFF.

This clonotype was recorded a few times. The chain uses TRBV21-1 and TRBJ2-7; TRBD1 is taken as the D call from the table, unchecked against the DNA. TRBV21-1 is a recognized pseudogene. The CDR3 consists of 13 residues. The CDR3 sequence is CAAEGGSGYEQYF. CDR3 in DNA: TGTGCCGCCGAGGGGGGGAGTGGGTACGAGCAGTACTTC.

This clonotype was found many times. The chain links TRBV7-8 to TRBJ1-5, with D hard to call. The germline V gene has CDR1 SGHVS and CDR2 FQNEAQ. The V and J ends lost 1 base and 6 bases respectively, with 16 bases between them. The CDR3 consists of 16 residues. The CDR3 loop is CASSLGSSGWAQPQHF. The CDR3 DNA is TGTGCCAGCAGCTTAGGGAGCAGTGGCTGGGCTCAGCCCCAGCATTTT. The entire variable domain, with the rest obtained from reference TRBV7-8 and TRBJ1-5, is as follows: GAGVSQSPRYKVAKRGQDVALRCDPISGHVSLFWYQQALGQGPEFLTYFQNEAQLDKSGLPSDRFFAERPEGSVSTLKIQRTQQEDSAVYLCASSLGSSGWAQPQHFGDGTRLSIL.

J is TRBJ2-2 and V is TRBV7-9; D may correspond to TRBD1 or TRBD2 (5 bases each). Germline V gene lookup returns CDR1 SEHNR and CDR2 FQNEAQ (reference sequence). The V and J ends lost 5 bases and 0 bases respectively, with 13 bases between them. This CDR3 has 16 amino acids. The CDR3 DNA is TGTGCCAGCAGCCGAAGAGGGGTCCCGAACACCGGGGAGCTGTTTTTT. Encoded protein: CASSRRGVPNTGELFF.

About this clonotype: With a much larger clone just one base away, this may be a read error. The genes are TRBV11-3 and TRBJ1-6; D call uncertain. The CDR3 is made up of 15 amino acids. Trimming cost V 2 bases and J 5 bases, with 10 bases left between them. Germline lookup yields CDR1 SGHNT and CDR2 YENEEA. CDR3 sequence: CASSLLTGNNSPLHF. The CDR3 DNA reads TGTGCCAGCAGCTTATTGACGGGAAATAATTCACCCCTCCACTTT. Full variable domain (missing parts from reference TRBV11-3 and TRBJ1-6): EAGVVQSPRYKIIEKKQPVAFWCNPISGHNTLYWYLQNLGQGPELLIRYENEEAVDDSQLPKDRFSAERLKGVDSTLKIQPAELGDSAVYLCASSLLTGNNSPLHFGNGTRLTVT.

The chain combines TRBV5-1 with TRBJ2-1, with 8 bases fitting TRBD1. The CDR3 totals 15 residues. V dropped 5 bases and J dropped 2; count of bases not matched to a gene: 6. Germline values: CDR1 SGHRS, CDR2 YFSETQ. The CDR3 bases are TGCGCCAGCAGTTTCGGACAGGGACCCTACAATGAGCAGTTCTTC. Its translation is CASSFGQGPYNEQFF. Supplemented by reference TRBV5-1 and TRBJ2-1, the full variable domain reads KAGVTQTPRYLIKTRGQQVTLSCSPISGHRSVSWYQQTPGQGLQFLFEYFSETQRNKGNFPGRFSGRQFSNSRSEMNVSTLELGDSALYLCASSFGQGPYNEQFFGPGTRLTVL.

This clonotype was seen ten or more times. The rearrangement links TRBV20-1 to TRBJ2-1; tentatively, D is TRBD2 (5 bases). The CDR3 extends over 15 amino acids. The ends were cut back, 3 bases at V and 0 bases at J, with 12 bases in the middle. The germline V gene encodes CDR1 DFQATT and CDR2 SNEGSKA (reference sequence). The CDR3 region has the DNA TGCAGTGCTAGCAAGGCGGGTTTCTCCTACAATGAGCAGTTCTTC. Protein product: CSASKAGFSYNEQFF.

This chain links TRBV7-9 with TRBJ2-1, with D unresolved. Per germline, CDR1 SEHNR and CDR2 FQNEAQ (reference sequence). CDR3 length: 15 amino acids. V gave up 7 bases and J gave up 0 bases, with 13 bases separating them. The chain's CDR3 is CASTYQADSYNEQFF. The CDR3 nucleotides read TGTGCCAGCACCTACCAGGCGGACTCCTACAATGAGCAGTTCTTC.

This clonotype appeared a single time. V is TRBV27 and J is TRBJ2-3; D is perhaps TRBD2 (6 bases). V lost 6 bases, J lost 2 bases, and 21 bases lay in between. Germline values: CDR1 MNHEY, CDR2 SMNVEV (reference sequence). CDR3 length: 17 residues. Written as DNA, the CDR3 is TGTGCCAGCAGAGTGGGTACTAGCCCCAAACTCACAGATACGCAGTATTTT. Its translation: CASRVGTSPKLTDTQYF.

The CDR3 DNA reads as TGTGCCAGTATGGGGGGAGACAGGCCTTACCAAGAGACCCAGTACTTC. The encoded protein is CASMGGDRPYQETQYF. The V gene is TRBV19, the J gene TRBJ2-5, with D perhaps matching TRBD1 or TRBD2 (6 bases each). Trimming left V 7 bases short and J 0 bases short, with 18 bases between. The CDR3 spans 16 residues. Germline V lookup: CDR1 LNHDA, CDR2 SQIVND (reference sequence).

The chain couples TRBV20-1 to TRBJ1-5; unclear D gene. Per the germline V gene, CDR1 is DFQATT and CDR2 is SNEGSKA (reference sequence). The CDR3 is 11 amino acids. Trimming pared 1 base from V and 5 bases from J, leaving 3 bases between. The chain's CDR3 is CSARVDQPQHF. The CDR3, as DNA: TGCAGTGCTAGAGTAGATCAGCCCCAGCATTTT.

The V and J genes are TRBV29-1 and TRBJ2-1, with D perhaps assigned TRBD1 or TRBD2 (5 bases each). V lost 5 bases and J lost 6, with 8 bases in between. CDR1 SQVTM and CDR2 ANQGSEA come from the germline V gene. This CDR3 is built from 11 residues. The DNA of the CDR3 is TGCAGCGTTTCTGGGGGCAATGAGCAGTTCTTC. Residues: CSVSGGNEQFF.

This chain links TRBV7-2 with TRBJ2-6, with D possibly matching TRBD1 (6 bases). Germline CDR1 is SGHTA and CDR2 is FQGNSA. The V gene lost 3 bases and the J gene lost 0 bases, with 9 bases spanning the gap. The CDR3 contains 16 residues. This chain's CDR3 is CASSFIGGSGANVLTF. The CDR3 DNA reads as TGTGCCAGCAGCTTTATAGGGGGCTCTGGGGCCAACGTCCTGACTTTC.

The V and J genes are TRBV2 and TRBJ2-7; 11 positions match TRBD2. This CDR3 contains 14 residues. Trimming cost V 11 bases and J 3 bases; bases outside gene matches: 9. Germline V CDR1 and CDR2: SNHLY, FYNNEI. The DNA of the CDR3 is TGTGCCTTACAAAGACTAGCGGGATTCTACGAGCAGTACGTC. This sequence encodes CALQRLAGFYEQYV.

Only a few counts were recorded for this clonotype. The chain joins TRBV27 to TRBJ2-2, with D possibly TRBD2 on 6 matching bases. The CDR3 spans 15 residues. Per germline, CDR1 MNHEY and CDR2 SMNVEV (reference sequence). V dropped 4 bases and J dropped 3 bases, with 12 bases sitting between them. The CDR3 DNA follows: TGTGCCAGCAGTTCGGAGGGGTTTTACACCGGGGAGCTGTTTTTT. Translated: CASSSEGFYTGELFF.

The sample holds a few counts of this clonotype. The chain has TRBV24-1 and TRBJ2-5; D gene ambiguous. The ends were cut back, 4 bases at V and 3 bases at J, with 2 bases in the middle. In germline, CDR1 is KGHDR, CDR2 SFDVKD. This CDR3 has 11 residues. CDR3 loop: CATSEKETQYF. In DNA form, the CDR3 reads TGTGCCACCAGTGAGAAAGAGACCCAGTACTTC.